What follows is one TCR beta chain and its context. This table comes from immunoSEQ multiplex PCR, and its TCRdb copy is limited to in-frame clones, with some not included. This table has approximately 94,000 clones, around four fifths appearing once. Germline-derived CDR1 and CDR2 are LGHDT and YNNKEL (reference sequence). The CDR3 is made up of 16 amino acids. J gave up 5 bases and V 3 bases, and 7 bases lay outside the gene matches. This record comes from a study of blood T cell repertoires in COVID-19. About the study: COVID-19 samples, acute and convalescent, were from the United States, Italy and Spain. T cells, B-cell-depleted T cells, or PBMCs supplied cDNA or gDNA.

This chain joins TRBV3-1 (or the pseudogene TRBV3-2) and TRBJ2-7; 13 bases map to TRBD2. This clonotype was obtained from a man between 45 and 60 years old with active or convalescent COVID-19. The source material was peripheral blood. Here the CDR3 reads CASSHLLAGGTHEQYF. DNA for the CDR3: TGTGCCAGCAGCCACCTACTAGCGGGAGGGACCCACGAGCAGTACTTC.